This is a list of T cell receptor beta chains from one sample in a study of OX40 agonist ivuxolimab in advanced cancers. Sequencing was performed with immunoSEQ multiplex PCR; in TCRdb, only in-frame clones are kept and a portion is missing. The sample has tens of thousands of clones, about nine tenths seen once. The specimen was CD4+ or CD8+ T cells sorted from blood, collected in a trial of the OX40 agonist ivuxolimab. The receptors were sampled from an adult with an advanced solid tumor such as melanoma, head and neck, liver or kidney cancer. Both conserved end residues are part of each CDR3. A D gene is named only where the DNA matches it firmly. Part of the rows lack a size; the others show once, few, many or a class for expanded clones.

J gene | V gene | clone size | D gene | CDR3 DNA | CDR3 protein
TRBJ1-2 | TRBV28 | . | . | TGTGCCAGCACCCCAGGGTATTCTCGTGGCTACACCTTC | CASTPGYSRGYTF
TRBJ2-1 | TRBV6-4 | . | . | TGTGCCAGCAGTGAGGCGGCGGACCTCTACAATGAGCAGTTCTTC | CASSEAADLYNEQFF
TRBJ2-2 | TRBV13 | . | TRBD2 | TGTGCCAGCAGCTCCGGGACTAGCGGGGGAAAAACCGGGGAGCTGTTTTTT | CASSSGTSGGKTGELFF
TRBJ2-1 | TRBV19 | . | TRBD1 | TGTGCCAGTAGTATATACGGGACAGGGCCCAATGAGCAGTTCTTC | CASSIYGTGPNEQFF
TRBJ2-1 | TRBV5-5 | . | . | TGTGCCAGCAGCTCAACCCCGAGCTCCTACAATGAGCAGTTCTTC | CASSSTPSSYNEQFF
TRBJ2-5 | TRBV11-3 | . | . | TGTGCCAGCAGCTTTTGGCGGGATCAAGAGACCCAGTACTTC | CASSFWRDQETQYF
TRBJ2-2 | TRBV11-2 | . | . | TGTGCCAGCAGCTTAGCAGGGGATGAGCTGTTTTTT | CASSLAGDELFF
TRBJ1-2 | TRBV6-4 | . | . | TGTGCCAGCAGTGACTCGGGCGACGGACTTCATGGCTACACCTTC | CASSDSGDGLHGYTF
TRBJ2-1 | TRBV9 | . | . | TGTGCCAGCAGCTCCAGCCTTTCTCGGGTCCCTTCCTACAATGAGCAGTTCTTC | CASSSSLSRVPSYNEQFF
TRBJ2-5 | TRBV28 | . | . | TGTGCCAGCAGTTTCGGGACGGGAGAGGAGACCCAGTACTTC | CASSFGTGEETQYF
TRBJ2-1 | TRBV5-1 | . | TRBD2 | TGCGCCAGCATAGATAGCGGGGCTTTAAACAATGAGCAGTTCTTC | CASIDSGALNNEQFF
TRBJ1-5 | TRBV23-1 | . | TRBD1 | TGTGCCAGCAGGGGGACTTTAACTCAGCCCCAGCATTTT | CASRGTLTQPQHF
TRBJ2-7 | TRBV19 | . | . | TGTGCCAGGACTTCGAGAGACACGACCTACGAGCAGTACTTC | CARTSRDTTYEQYF
TRBJ1-1 | TRBV9 | . | . | TGTGCCAGCAGCGTAGTCAGCGGAGAGGGAGGCACTGAAGCTTTCTTT | CASSVVSGEGGTEAFF
TRBJ1-1 | TRBV19 | . | TRBD1 | TGTGCCAGTAGTATGGGGACAGGGGTGAACACTGAAGCTTTCTTT | CASSMGTGVNTEAFF
TRBJ1-5 | TRBV2 | . | . | TGTGCCAGCAGTACCACGACGAGCAATCAGCCCCAGCATTTT | CASSTTTSNQPQHF
TRBJ1-1 | TRBV19 | . | . | TGTGCCAGTAGTATAGGGCGACTCCTGGGGCCTGAAGCTTTCTTT | CASSIGRLLGPEAFF
TRBJ2-3 | TRBV4-3 | . | . | TGCGCCAGCAGCCAAGGGGGTAGCACAGATACGCAGTATTTT | CASSQGGSTDTQYF
TRBJ1-5 | TRBV5-6 | . | . | TGTGCCAGCAGCTTGGGCGGGTTGTCACAGCCCCAGCATTTT | CASSLGGLSQPQHF
TRBJ2-5 | TRBV14 | . | . | TGTGCCAGCAGTCGAAAAAGGCAAGAGACCCAGTACTTC | CASSRKRQETQYF
TRBJ2-1 | TRBV29-1 | . | . | TGCAGCGTTGTAATCTACGAGCAGTTCTTC | CSVVIYEQFF
TRBJ1-1 | TRBV28 | . | . | TGTGCCAGCAGTTTATATGGGGGAGGTGCGACTGAAGCTTTCTTT | CASSLYGGGATEAFF
TRBJ1-5 | TRBV19 | . | . | TGTGCCAGTAGTATAGACCATCAACTAAGGAGAAAAGTTTTTGGCAATCAGCCCCAGCATTTT | CASSIDHQLRRKVFGNQPQHF
TRBJ1-3 | TRBV5-5 | . | . | TGTGCCAGCAGGGTCGGGGTTCCGGGAGGAAACACCATATATTTT | CASRVGVPGGNTIYF
TRBJ2-3 | TRBV21-1 | . | . | TGTGCCAGCCCCACTAGCGGGGATTCGACTAGCACAGATACGCAGTATTTT | CASPTSGDSTSTDTQYF
TRBJ1-2 | TRBV27 | . | TRBD1 | TGTGCCAGCAGTTTAGGGCAGGGGGTCTCAGGCTACACCTTC | CASSLGQGVSGYTF
TRBJ2-4 | TRBV7-9 | . | . | TGTGCCCTGAGGGATATCGAAAACATTCAGTACTTC | CALRDIENIQYF
TRBJ2-2 | TRBV29-1 | once | . | TGCAGCGTCCTAGGGGCCGGGGAGCTGTTTTTT | CSVLGAGELFF
TRBJ1-1 | TRBV7-3 | . | TRBD1 | TGTGCCAGCAGCCAACTCCCAGGACAGGGGAAGTTCGGTGAAGCTTTCTTT | CASSQLPGQGKFGEAFF
TRBJ1-1 | TRBV9 | few | . | TGTGCCAGCAGCCCACAGGGAGTCGACACTGAAGCTTTCTTT | CASSPQGVDTEAFF
TRBJ2-3 | TRBV6-4 | few | TRBD1 | TGTGCCAGCAGTGAGGGACAGGGGGCAGATACGCAGTATTTT | CASSEGQGADTQYF
TRBJ2-7 | TRBV7-9 | . | . | TGTGCCAGCAGCCGGGACAACTACTACGAGCAGTACTTC | CASSRDNYYEQYF